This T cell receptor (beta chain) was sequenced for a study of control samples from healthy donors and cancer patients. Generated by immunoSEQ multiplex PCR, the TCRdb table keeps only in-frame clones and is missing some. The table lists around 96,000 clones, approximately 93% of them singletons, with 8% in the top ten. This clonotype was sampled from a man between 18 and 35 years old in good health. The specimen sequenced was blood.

The CDR3 sequence: CASSDDRPTNTGELFF. The CDR3 nucleotides are TGTGCCAGCAGTGACGACAGGCCCACGAACACCGGGGAGCTGTTTTTT. The V call is TRBV2, the J call TRBJ2-2; weak D call: TRBD1 (6 bases). Germline V gene data show CDR1 as SNHLY and CDR2 as FYNNEI. The CDR3 is made up of 16 amino acids. V lost 3 bases and J lost 0, with 11 bases in between.